Listed here are 2 T cell receptor beta chains from one sample, sequenced in a study of cytomegalovirus exposure and HLA in healthy donors. The PCR employed 60 Vbeta primers together with 13 Jbeta primers. This table comes from immunoSEQ multiplex PCR, and its TCRdb copy is limited to in-frame clones, with some not included. Altogether about 130,000 clones are present, roughly four fifths being singletons, with the ten largest covering about 1.7%. Source material: PBMCs. All receptors derive from a woman aged 50 to 60 in good health and CMV-seronegative.

This clone has more than one count but fewer than ten. CDR3 nucleotide sequence: TGTGCCATCAGTATACAGGATGCTGGAAACACCATATATTTT. It yields the protein CAISIQDAGNTIYF. V gene TRBV10-3 combines with J gene TRBJ1-3, with D maybe TRBD1 (5 bases). The CDR3 has 14 amino acids. CDR1 and CDR2 from the germline V gene are ENHRY and SYGVKD. The V end lost 5 bases, the J end lost 2 bases, and 10 bases lay between the germline ends.

The rearrangement links TRBV6-1 to TRBJ1-1; D not resolved. Trimming removed 7 bases at V and 4 bases at J, with 16 bases between. The CDR3 spans 14 residues. Per the germline V gene, CDR1 is MNHNS and CDR2 is SASEGT. The CDR3 region is CASTWWRTSTEAFF. CDR3 nucleotide sequence: TGTGCCAGCACCTGGTGGAGGACCAGCACTGAAGCTTTCTTT.